Shown below are 14 T cell receptor beta chains from a single sample sequenced in a study of blood T cell repertoires in COVID-19. Clones were sequenced by immunoSEQ multiplex PCR, and TCRdb holds only the in-frame ones, with some missing. The sample contains some 150,000 clones, approximately 86% of which appear only once. Sequenced sample: peripheral blood. Receptors were obtained from a woman between 55 and 75 years old with active or convalescent COVID-19.

This clone was seen once. The CDR3: CAWSAWDRGTYEQYF. DNA of the CDR3: TGTGCCTGGAGCGCCTGGGACAGGGGGACCTACGAGCAGTACTTC. The chain joins TRBV30 to TRBJ2-7, with TRBD1 matching 11 bases. The CDR3 length is 15 residues. Losses at the gene ends were 3 bases for V and 2 bases for J; bases not matched to a gene: 6. The germline V gene has CDR1 GTSNPN and CDR2 SVGIG (reference sequence).

This clone came up a few times. The chain uses TRBV9 and TRBJ1-3; weak D call: TRBD1 (5 bases). The germline V gene encodes CDR1 SGDLS and CDR2 YYNGEE. Trimming removed 4 bases at V and 4 bases at J, with 18 bases between. This CDR3 spans 16 amino acids. CDR3 protein: CASSKSTGDEGNTIYF. For the CDR3, the DNA is TGTGCCAGCAGCAAATCGACGGGGGACGAAGGAAACACCATATATTTT.

The V and J genes are TRBV10-1 and TRBJ1-1; 7 positions match TRBD1. Looked up from germline, CDR1 is WNHNN and CDR2 is SYGVQD (reference sequence). V dropped 3 bases and J dropped 5; count of bases not matched to a gene: 9. This CDR3 contains 15 residues. Written as DNA, the CDR3 is TGCGCCAGCAGTGAATACAGGGGAAAGGGAACTGAAGCTTTCTTT. It is translated as CASSEYRGKGTEAFF.

V usage is TRBV7-6 and J usage is TRBJ2-1; 8 nucleotides line up with TRBD2. Per germline, CDR1 SGHVS and CDR2 FNYEAQ. This CDR3 is built from 16 residues. V lost 0 bases, J lost 4 bases, and 5 bases stayed unmatched. The CDR3 DNA sequence: TGTGCCAGCAGCTTAGCGACGCGGGGGGCTTACAATGAGCAGTTCTTC. This translates into CASSLATRGAYNEQFF.

This clone was seen a handful of times. The rearrangement links TRBV28 to TRBJ1-2; a possible D gene is TRBD1 (6 bases). Trimming took off 5 bases at V and 8 bases at J, with 21 bases between the two ends. The V gene's germline CDR1 is MDHEN and CDR2 SYDVKM. This CDR3 contains 15 residues. CDR3 region: CASSTPPGVLRGYTF. The CDR3, as DNA: TGTGCCAGCAGTACTCCCCCAGGGGTCCTACGAGGCTACACCTTC.

The rearrangement joins TRBV19 to TRBJ1-3; TRBD1 matches at 8 bases. In germline, CDR1 is LNHDA, CDR2 SQIVND (reference sequence). Trimming took 8 bases from V and 4 from J; bases not matched to a gene: 4. The length of the CDR3 is 13 residues. CDR3 amino acids: CASSTGEGNTIYF. As DNA, the CDR3 is TGTGCCAGTTCGACAGGGGAAGGAAACACCATATATTTT. Looking up the rest from reference TRBV19 and TRBJ1-3 gives the full variable domain: DGGITQSPKYLFRKEGQNVTLSCEQNLNHDAMYWYRQDPGQGLRLIYYSQIVNDFQKGDIAEGYSVSREKKESFPLTVTSAQKNPTAFYLCASSTGEGNTIYFGEGSWLTVV.

The V and J genes are TRBV29-1 and TRBJ1-2; D might be TRBD1 (5 bases). V shed 7 bases and J shed 0 bases, with 18 bases lying between them. CDR1 and CDR2 (germline): SQVTM, ANQGSEA. This CDR3 has 15 amino acids. The chain's CDR3 is CSAAGGGESNYGYTF. CDR3 DNA sequence: TGCAGCGCCGCCGGGGGAGGGGAATCTAACTATGGCTACACCTTC.

This chain uses TRBV10-3 with TRBJ2-1; D is perhaps TRBD1 (6 bases). Trimming took off 6 bases at V and 0 bases at J, with 12 bases between the two ends. The CDR3 is made up of 15 amino acids. The germline gives CDR1 ENHRY, CDR2 SYGVKD. In DNA, the CDR3 is TGTGCCATCAGAAAAACAGGGAGCTCCTACAATGAGCAGTTCTTC. Residues: CAIRKTGSSYNEQFF.

The genes are TRBV7-9 and TRBJ2-5, with a possible D match to TRBD2 (6 bases). From germline, CDR1 is SEHNR and CDR2 FQNEAQ (reference sequence). Trimming removed 5 bases at V and 0 bases at J, with 7 bases between. CDR3 size: 13 residues. The CDR3 nucleotides are TGTGCCAGCAGCCGGGACTACCAAGAGACCCAGTACTTC. It translates to CASSRDYQETQYF.

The V call is TRBV25-1, the J call TRBJ1-3; D might be TRBD1 (5 bases). Trimming took 4 bases from V and 5 from J, leaving 12 bases between them. CDR3 length equals 14 residues. Germline loops: CDR1 MGHDK, CDR2 SYGVNS. The CDR3 DNA sequence: TGTGCCAGCAGTGTGACAGATACTAGAAACACCATATATTTT. Translating it yields CASSVTDTRNTIYF.

The chain combines TRBV10-3 with TRBJ1-2; D is uncertain. V was cut by 0 bases and J by 1 base, with 6 bases left in between. The CDR3 runs 14 residues. Germline V gene sequence: CDR1 ENHRY, CDR2 SYGVKD. CDR3 in amino acids: CAISESNNNYGYTF. The CDR3 DNA reads as TGTGCCATCAGTGAGTCGAACAATAACTATGGCTACACCTTC.

The chain links TRBV10-3 to TRBJ2-5, with no clear D. Germline CDR1 reads ENHRY; CDR2 reads SYGVKD. The CDR3 has 15 amino acids. Trimming pared 0 bases from V and 1 base from J, leaving 9 bases between. The CDR3 protein is CAISESGRLQETQYF. The CDR3 nucleotides read TGTGCCATCAGTGAGTCGGGCCGGCTCCAAGAGACCCAGTACTTC.

The rearrangement uses TRBV13 and TRBJ1-2; tentative D call: TRBD1 (5 bases). The germline V and J ends were trimmed by 1 base and 6 bases, with 12 bases remaining between them. The length of the CDR3 is 14 residues. Germline CDR1 reads PRHDT; CDR2 reads FYEKMQ (reference sequence). The CDR3 nucleotides are TGTGCCAGCAGCTTAGAGGCAGGGAAGGATGGCTACACCTTC. Its translation: CASSLEAGKDGYTF. Full variable domain (missing parts from reference TRBV13 and TRBJ1-2): AAGVIQSPRHLIKEKRETATLKCYPIPRHDTVYWYQQGPGQDPQFLISFYEKMQSDKGSIPDRFSAQQFSDYHSELNMSSLELGDSALYFCASSLEAGKDGYTFGSGTRLTVV.

The chain has TRBV12-3 or TRBV12-4 and TRBJ1-1; 7 bases fit TRBD1. V was pared by 7 bases and J by 12 bases, with 8 bases of the junction left unmatched. There are 11 residues in the CDR3. The DNA for the CDR3 is TGTGCCAGCAATCTAGGGGGCTTAACTTTCTTT. Translated: CASNLGGLTFF.